The 23 T cell receptor beta chains listed next were all sequenced from one sample in a study of cytomegalovirus exposure and HLA in healthy donors. Produced via immunoSEQ multiplex PCR; TCRdb's table is partial and in-frame only. The table shows more than 70,000 clones, with about 96% occurring only once. Sequenced material: PBMCs. The source is a man younger than 35 in good health and CMV-seropositive.

The CDR3 region is CASSLRAGDYEQYF. CDR3 nucleotide sequence: TGTGCCAGCAGTTTACGGGCAGGGGACTACGAGCAGTACTTC. The rearrangement uses TRBV6-5 and TRBJ2-7; maybe TRBD1 (6 bases). With 4 bases removed from V and 3 bases from J, the gap between germline ends came to 13 bases. This CDR3 contains 14 residues. Germline V gives CDR1 MNHEY, CDR2 SVGAGI.

The rearrangement joins TRBV2 to TRBJ1-4, with D possibly matching TRBD1 (6 bases). V lost 5 bases to trimming and J lost 8 bases, with 21 bases between them. Germline loops: CDR1 SNHLY, CDR2 FYNNEI. The CDR3 loop spans 16 amino acids. The CDR3 loop reads CASSTWDRGLREKLFF. In nucleotides, the CDR3 is TGTGCCAGCAGTACCTGGGATAGGGGGTTACGGGAAAAACTGTTTTTT.

V and J are TRBV6-1 and TRBJ2-1; D is possibly TRBD2 (5 bases). The germline V gene has CDR1 MNHNS and CDR2 SASEGT. The CDR3 totals 13 residues. The V end was cut by 3 bases, the J end by 9 bases, with 12 bases between. The DNA for the CDR3 is TGTGCCAGCAGTGATAATCGAGAGGGTGAGCAGTTCTTC. This codes for CASSDNREGEQFF.

This chain uses TRBV6-5 with TRBJ2-5; no clear D. The V gene's germline CDR1 is MNHEY and CDR2 SVGAGI. V lost 4 bases to trimming and J lost 0 bases, with 9 bases between them. The CDR3 is 14 amino acids. CDR3 nucleotides: TGTGCCAGCAGTTTTCTGCGCTACCAAGAGACCCAGTACTTC. Protein sequence: CASSFLRYQETQYF.

In its sample, this clone was seen once. The V gene is TRBV11-3, the J gene TRBJ2-4; D perhaps matches TRBD2 (6 bases). Trimming took 5 bases from V and 3 from J, leaving 23 bases between them. The CDR3 spans 18 residues. Germline values: CDR1 SGHNT, CDR2 YENEEA. As DNA, the CDR3 is TGTGCCAGCAGCCCGGGGGAACCGTTTGAGAATGACAAAAACATTCAGTACTTC. Protein: CASSPGEPFENDKNIQYF. The variable domain in full, completed from reference TRBV11-3 and TRBJ2-4, reads EAGVVQSPRYKIIEKKQPVAFWCNPISGHNTLYWYLQNLGQGPELLIRYENEEAVDDSQLPKDRFSAERLKGVDSTLKIQPAELGDSAVYLCASSPGEPFENDKNIQYFGAGTRLSVL.

The rearrangement uses TRBV18 and TRBJ2-2; 8 bases are shared with TRBD1. V shed 5 bases and J 5 bases; nucleotides not matched to a gene: 19. The CDR3 loop spans 19 amino acids. In germline, CDR1 is KGHSH, CDR2 LQKENI. Written as DNA, the CDR3 is TGTGCCAGCTCAACGGCCCCGATCGAAGGACAGGGTCGAACCGGGGAGCTGTTTTTT. This encodes CASSTAPIEGQGRTGELFF.

This clone occurred once. V is TRBV2 and J is TRBJ2-7; the D gene is possibly TRBD2 (5 bases). The V and J ends lost 2 bases and 3 bases respectively, with 17 bases between them. The CDR3 is made up of 16 amino acids. The germline V gene encodes CDR1 SNHLY and CDR2 FYNNEI. The CDR3 here is CASSELPSFYLYEQYF. DNA for the CDR3: TGTGCCAGCAGTGAACTCCCTAGCTTTTACCTCTACGAGCAGTACTTC.

The chain recombines TRBV9 with TRBJ2-1; 12 bases fit TRBD2. This CDR3 is built from 20 residues. Germline-derived CDR1 and CDR2 are SGDLS and YYNGEE. The V segment lost 0 bases and the J segment 3 bases; nucleotides outside the gene matches: 13. CDR3 in amino acids: CASSVGQLTSGSLVYNEQFF. The CDR3 DNA reads as TGTGCCAGCAGCGTAGGGCAGCTGACTAGCGGGAGTCTTGTCTACAATGAGCAGTTCTTC.

In DNA form, the CDR3 reads TGTGCCAGCAGCTTGTCTCCCCTACCCTACGAGCAGTACTTC. Translating it yields CASSLSPLPYEQYF. The V gene is TRBV5-4, the J gene TRBJ2-7; D is unresolved. Trimming took 1 base from V and 2 from J, leaving 10 bases between them. Germline V CDR1 and CDR2: SGHNT, YYREEE (reference sequence). This CDR3 is 14 amino acids long. Looking up the rest from reference TRBV5-4 and TRBJ2-7 gives the full variable domain: ETGVTQSPTHLIKTRGQQVTLRCSSQSGHNTVSWYQQALGQGPQFIFQYYREEENGRGNFPPRFSGLQFPNYSSELNVNALELDDSALYLCASSLSPLPYEQYFGPGTRLTVT.

This CDR3 is CASRASGSGANVLTF. DNA of the CDR3: TGTGCCAGCAGGGCCAGTGGCTCTGGGGCCAACGTCCTGACTTTC. The chain couples TRBV6-5 to TRBJ2-6; D gene ambiguous. This CDR3 contains 15 residues. CDR1 and CDR2 from the germline V gene are MNHEY and SVGAGI. Between the trimmed V and J ends, which lost 6 bases and 0 bases, there was a span of 9 bases.

The V gene is TRBV19, the J gene TRBJ1-2; D is ambiguous. V dropped 5 bases and J dropped 4 bases, with 11 bases sitting between them. Germline loops: CDR1 LNHDA, CDR2 SQIVND (reference sequence). The CDR3 has 13 amino acids. CDR3: CASSPGPGYGYTF. The CDR3 nucleotides are TGTGCCAGTAGTCCTGGGCCCGGCTATGGCTACACCTTC.

The gene calls are TRBV19 and TRBJ1-5; maybe TRBD1 (6 bases). Trimming left V 5 bases short and J 1 base short, with 12 bases between. CDR1 LNHDA and CDR2 SQIVND come from the germline V gene (reference sequence). This CDR3 contains 15 residues. The CDR3 DNA reads TGTGCCAGTAGTCCTAGACAGGCGAGCAATCAGCCCCAGCATTTT. It specifies CASSPRQASNQPQHF.

This sequence joins TRBV25-1 and TRBJ2-7; D is ambiguous. Germline CDR1 MGHDK, CDR2 SYGVNS. This CDR3 is 11 amino acids long. The V end was cut by 4 bases, the J end by 5 bases, with 6 bases between. CDR3 in amino acids: CASSGTNEQYF. CDR3 DNA sequence: TGTGCCAGCAGTGGAACAAACGAGCAGTACTTC.

This clone appeared a single time. The V and J genes are TRBV7-9 and TRBJ1-5; D is possibly TRBD1 (6 bases). The V end was cut by 5 bases, the J end by 9 bases, with 11 bases between. Germline-derived CDR1 and CDR2 are SEHNR and FQNEAQ (reference sequence). This CDR3 has 12 amino acids. The CDR3 DNA sequence: TGTGCCAGCAGCCTGGGGGCTGGGCCCCAGCATTTT. Its translation: CASSLGAGPQHF.

This sequence joins TRBV5-1 and TRBJ2-5, with D maybe TRBD1 (6 bases). CDR3 length: 14 amino acids. Germline-derived CDR1 and CDR2 are SGHRS and YFSETQ. The germline V and J ends were trimmed by 4 bases and 2 bases, with 12 bases remaining between them. CDR3: CASSQGTVQETQYF. CDR3 DNA: TGCGCCAGCAGCCAGGGGACGGTACAAGAGACCCAGTACTTC.

This clone was counted a single time. This chain uses TRBV6-6 with TRBJ2-1; 12 nucleotides agree with TRBD1. The V gene's germline CDR1 is MNHNY and CDR2 SVGAGI (reference sequence). The CDR3 totals 15 residues. Germline trimming cut 7 bases from V and 7 bases from J; bases unmatched to any gene: 8. The CDR3 region is CASKVPGQGANEQFF. CDR3 sequence (DNA): TGTGCCAGCAAAGTACCGGGACAGGGGGCGAATGAGCAGTTCTTC.

This chain uses TRBV2 with TRBJ1-2; possible D gene TRBD1, 5 bases. CDR1 is SNHLY and CDR2 is FYNNEI in the germline V gene. Trimming stripped 4 bases from V and 0 bases from J, with 6 bases between. This CDR3 contains 13 residues. CDR3 in DNA: TGTGCCAGCAGTGTACAGGCTAACTATGGCTACACCTTC. Translating it yields CASSVQANYGYTF.

This rearrangement joins TRBV5-5 to TRBJ1-4; 8 bases map to TRBD1. J was trimmed by 4 bases and V by 4 bases; bases with no gene match: 9. The CDR3 runs 16 residues. Germline CDR1 is SGHKS and CDR2 is YYEKEE (reference sequence). The CDR3 DNA reads TGTGCCAGCAGCCAAGGCCGGGACAGGTATAATGAAAAACTGTTTTTT. It translates to CASSQGRDRYNEKLFF.

The chain combines TRBV28 with TRBJ2-1; TRBD1 is a possible D gene (6 bases). The CDR3 spans 14 residues. Germline CDR1 is MDHEN and CDR2 is SYDVKM. Trimming removed 5 bases from V and 2 bases from J, with 10 bases in between. The DNA of the CDR3 is TGTGCCAGCAGTCAGGGGTGGACCTACAATGAGCAGTTCTTC. This codes for CASSQGWTYNEQFF. Full variable domain (missing parts from reference TRBV28 and TRBJ2-1): DVKVTQSSRYLVKRTGEKVFLECVQDMDHENMFWYRQDPGLGLRLIYFSYDVKMKEKGDIPEGYSVSREKKERFSLILESASTNQTSMYLCASSQGWTYNEQFFGPGTRLTVL.

This chain connects TRBV6-1 to TRBJ2-2; D not certain. Germline lookup yields CDR1 MNHNS and CDR2 SASEGT. The CDR3 length is 13 residues. V shed 2 bases and J shed 4 bases, with 5 bases lying between them. CDR3 loop: CASSERVTGELFF. CDR3 nucleotide sequence: TGTGCCAGCAGTGAACGGGTCACCGGGGAGCTGTTTTTT.

V usage is TRBV7-6 and J usage is TRBJ2-1; 10 bases line up with TRBD2. Looked up from germline, CDR1 is SGHVS and CDR2 is FNYEAQ. The CDR3 contains 18 residues. J lost 4 bases, V lost 0 bases, and 9 bases had no gene match. CDR3 loop: CASSLAAVAGGNYNEQFF. The CDR3 DNA is TGTGCCAGCAGCTTAGCGGCGGTAGCGGGAGGAAATTACAATGAGCAGTTCTTC.

The chain combines TRBV11-2 with TRBJ2-5, with TRBD2 identical over 13 bases. Germline V gene sequence: CDR1 SGHAT, CDR2 FQNNGV. The CDR3 has 15 residues. V trimming: 5 bases; J trimming: 4 bases; junction bases outside the gene matches: 4. The CDR3 DNA reads as TGTGCCAGCAGCCCAAGACTAGCGGGAGGAGAGACCCAGTACTTC. It specifies CASSPRLAGGETQYF.

This clone appeared a single time. The chain links TRBV5-1 to TRBJ2-3; 9 bases align to TRBD2. CDR1 is SGHRS, CDR2 YFSETQ, per germline. This CDR3 has 13 residues. Trimming removed 10 bases from V and 2 bases from J; junction bases left unmatched: 5. CDR3 amino acids: CAVRTSVTDTQYF. CDR3 bases: TGCGCCGTACGGACTAGCGTCACAGATACGCAGTATTTT.